This T cell receptor beta chain was sequenced in a study of cytomegalovirus exposure and HLA in healthy donors. General study findings and limits: Reportedly, HLA-A and HLA-B alleles of most subjects were accurately predicted from TCR beta. Indistinguishable V segments such as TRBV6-2 and TRBV6-3 were excluded.

CDR3 length: 14 amino acids. Trimming removed 0 bases at V and 7 bases at J, with 13 bases between. The germline gives CDR1 GTSNPN, CDR2 SVGIG (reference sequence). It was with 60 Vbeta and 13 Jbeta primers that the PCR ran. TCRdb's copy holds only in-frame clones and misses some; the assay was immunoSEQ multiplex PCR. The table shows 130,000 to 150,000 clones, with 65% to 80% occurring only once. As regards this clone: Antigen unknown.

The TCR comes from a woman aged 45 to 65 in good health and CMV-seropositive. The J gene is TRBJ1-3, the V gene TRBV30; D gene uncertain. What was sequenced was PBMCs. The CDR3 DNA is TGTGCCTGGAGTGTACAAGTGGGAGTGAACACCATATATTTT. It encodes CAWSVQVGVNTIYF.